A single T cell receptor (beta chain) is shown here with its context. The sample comes from a study of cytomegalovirus exposure and HLA in healthy donors. The primer mix had 60 Vbeta and 13 Jbeta primers. Produced via immunoSEQ multiplex PCR; TCRdb's table is partial and in-frame only. The table lists about 200,000 clones, around 83% of them singletons. Each of the donors was a healthy bone marrow donor. The V end lost 6 bases, the J end lost 7 bases, and 13 bases lay between the germline ends. The CDR3 totals 14 residues. Germline lookup yields CDR1 MNHEY and CDR2 SMNVEV (reference sequence). The clonotype comes from a girl aged 5-17 years in good health and CMV-seronegative. The material sequenced was PBMCs. The chain employs TRBV27 and TRBJ1-6; no clear D gene. The CDR3 DNA reads TGTGCCAGCAGAGCCTCGGGAACCAATTCACCCCTCCACTTT. The encoded protein is CASRASGTNSPLHF.